This TCR beta chain was captured in a study of cytomegalovirus exposure and HLA in healthy donors (TCRdb year 2017). In the study overall: An earlier analysis of roughly 500 of the donors reported 250 to 350 Gb of sequence data and more than 90 million unique TCR beta sequences from about 179 million T cells. Donor age, sex, ethnicity and CMV serostatus were collected together with the repertoire data. Among about 390 genotyped donors of the cohort, an average of 235,054 unique TCR beta nucleotide sequences were sequenced per donor, around 20% of them non-productive. HLA typing included class I and class II loci at four-digit resolution. Using immunosequencing, the study profiled T cell repertoires from around 680 subjects and related those repertoires to cytomegalovirus serostatus. An earlier analysis of 587 of the donors used high-throughput TCR beta sequencing to judge whether each TCR beta V gene segment behaved as functional or pseudogenic. A later analysis re-analyzed previously published TCR beta repertoires from 550 to 700 donors and added high-resolution HLA genotyping to study TCR occurrence patterns. In the later analysis, no new phenotypic data were used to find candidate immune exposures; instead, reliance was placed on TCR beta sequences and their occurrence across donors. Genome-wide SNP genotypes for about three fifths of the 666 donors were used in a later genetic analysis, which treated that subset as a discovery cohort. The aim of the study was to test whether cataloging public T cell receptors could identify signatures of past pathogen exposure. The genetic ancestry cluster associated with self-reported Caucasian donors included 70% to 85% of the roughly 360 genotyped donors. Along with the approximately 650-subject first cohort, a separate validation cohort of more than 90 different subjects was used. Five DR-DQ haplotypes were handled as single units for association and clustering, since linkage in the cohort was strong. The number of donors typed differed by locus, with about 629-630 for A, B, C, DRB1 and DQB1, 522 for DQA1, 600 to 610 for DPA1, and approximately 470 for DPB1. Roughly 290 gigabases of sequencing data and around 85 million unique TCR sequences made up an early release that covered 500 to 650 HLA-typed donors. All discovery cohort repertoires had been generated using a single sequencing platform. The study combined high-throughput TCR immunosequencing, statistical association of individual TCRs with disease status, and machine learning to predict cytomegalovirus infection status. The research as a whole found: In both the original and validation cohorts, the classifier was reported to diagnose cytomegalovirus status with high specificity and sensitivity. Most CMV-associated TCR beta chains appeared to be HLA-restricted in a later analysis, and the HLA associations seemed to be driven largely by CMV exposure. The authors suggested that the approach could potentially be generalized to other disease states and immunological phenotypes. The sequencing pipeline was judged likely to have produced a cluster of highly shared sequence variants as a technical artifact. Strong co-occurrence of HLA alleles, especially DR and DQ, made assigning TCR associations to individual alleles difficult. In vitro tests confirmed that a few of the cytomegalovirus-associated TCR beta chains recognize cytomegalovirus antigens. In a later analysis, the rate of TCR association differed among HLA loci, with DRB1 alleles having the most associated TCRs and HLA-C alleles having the fewest. A later analysis reported that several top co-occurrence clusters appeared linked to parvovirus B19, influenza, CMV and Epstein-Barr virus. At a false discovery rate of 0.05, a later analysis linked fewer than 20,000 TCR beta sequences to specific HLA alleles. Immune exposure information for the cohort was limited to CMV serostatus. Broadly in line with IMGT annotations, most TCR beta V segments showed up in productive rearrangements about 87% or about 30% of the time in an earlier analysis of around 550 of the donors. HLA typing was unavailable for some donors at each locus, so association tests used only the typed subset. Across donors, most TCR sequences were observed very rarely, whereas some public TCRs were present in many individuals. Linkage disequilibrium might explain the correlated functional status among segregating V segments, but an unknown experimental factor could not be excluded. A further reported finding was that TCR beta sequences accurately predicted the HLA-A and HLA-B alleles for most subjects in the first cohort. Compared with the approximately 710-donor mean, donors in an Asian-associated ancestry cluster had fewer N-insertions in productive TCRs, according to a later genetic analysis. The study gave a list of some 150 TCR beta chains associated with cytomegalovirus. An association between a missense DCLRE1C variant and V-gene and J-gene trimming of TCR beta chains was found in a later genetic analysis and replicated in an independent cohort. A later analysis found that HLA-associated TCR beta chains were more clonally expanded and had lower generation probabilities than equally common non-associated chains. Because counts were too low, seventeen rarely observed V segments, including chromosome 9 orphons, were excluded from the earlier analysis of about 500 of the donors. In this cohort, only TCR beta chains were sequenced, and detectable features were limited by the absence of alpha or paired-chain data. Presence/absence analyses assumed roughly uniform sequencing depth across donors, an assumption that may not hold. The 87-base-pair reads could not distinguish some IMGT-functional V segments, including TRBV6-2 and TRBV6-3, so those segments were excluded.

V is shortened by 2 bases, J by 2 bases, and the region joining them spans 10 bases. CDR1 MNHEY and CDR2 SVGAGI were looked up in the germline V gene. The CDR3 runs 14 residues from the cysteine to the phenylalanine. The kept DNA is CDR3 alone, 42 bases in frame from the first base. The method was the immunoSEQ multiplex PCR assay. A mixture of 60 forward primers for TCR Vbeta segments and 13 reverse primers for TCR Jbeta segments was used in the multiplex PCR. A multiplex PCR assay on genomic DNA amplified the CDR3 region of rearranged TCR beta genes. On the Illumina HiSeq System, the amplified TCR beta libraries were sequenced as 87-base-pair reads. The paper's processing steps were these. In a later analysis, roughly 80 million unique TCR beta chains were counted across the 500 to 850 repertoires, and roughly 10 million of these chains were shared by at least two donors. A nearest-neighbor algorithm error-corrected the raw reads and collapsed the reads into unique sequences, merging closely related sequences to remove PCR and sequencing errors. To assign V, D and J gene segments, CDR3 sequences were aligned to IMGT reference sequences. For a sequence to be retained, at least a six-nucleotide match to both a V gene segment and a J gene segment was required. Rearrangements were classified as productive when the CDR3 lacked stop codons and remained in frame with V and J, and all other rearrangements were classified as non-productive. CDR3 was defined according to IMGT convention as the region running from the second conserved V-encoded cysteine to the conserved J-encoded phenylalanine. In an earlier analysis of around 640 of the donors, sequences lacking an unambiguous match to a single V gene segment were excluded. An earlier analysis of approximately 590 of the donors called V segments functional above 56.7% productive rearrangements and segregating when the between-donor standard deviation exceeded 5%. A statistical classification framework was developed to diagnose cytomegalovirus status using the catalog of TCR beta chain sequences. In a later analysis, V and J genes were assigned by comparing TCR nucleotide sequences against IMGT/GENE-DB human TR gene sequences. In a later analysis, CDR3 sequences and most-parsimonious VDJ recombination scenarios were assigned using the TCRdist pipeline. In a later analysis, each TCR beta chain was defined by its CDR3 amino acid sequence together with its V-gene family, and reads without a unique V-gene family were excluded. To address suspected cross-contamination and a sequencing artifact, a later analysis removed around 590 highly shared, low-generation-probability nucleotide sequences. In a later analysis, a clonal expansion index for each public chain was calculated from normalized within-repertoire ranks of inferred template counts. Generation probabilities in a later analysis came from a VDJ recombination model fitted to out-of-frame rearrangements, and those results were checked against IGoR. In a later analysis, TCR-TCR, TCR-HLA and TCR-CMV co-occurrence was scored with hypergeometric tests, and a repertoire-size bias correction was applied to TCR pairs. A later analysis estimated false discovery rates by permuting HLA or CMV assignments 20 times. A later analysis grouped co-occurring TCRs with DBSCAN, adding TCRdist sequence similarity when clustering within HLA-allele-positive subsets. For co-occurrence clustering, repertoires with fewer than 30,000 or more than 120,000 public chains were excluded, along with five repertoires with anomalous nucleotide sharing. Sourced from immuneACCESS, this table was stored by TCRdb with only in-frame sequences that have V and J called. A share of the clones is absent; for the studies checked, an unresolved V gene accounts for under half, and the remainder has no known explanation. The V and J calls and clone size were taken over from that table, and D and trimming were inferred from the DNA. Across this sample there are tens of thousands of clones, with 60% to 85% seen only once. The top ten hold about 4.6% of the sample.

In total, around 600 healthy bone marrow donors made up the cohort. At the time of sampling, every cohort member was nominally healthy, though immune exposures that went unrecorded were likely present. The donor was CMV seropositive and belonged to the group of 250 to 300 seropositive cohort members. A peripheral blood sample was collected from each donor, and TCR beta sequencing was performed on peripheral blood mononuclear cells. Genomic DNA was extracted from the blood cell samples with the Qiagen DNeasy Blood Extraction Kit. On this clone: It has no known antigen specificity. Qualities for individual bases were not recorded, and no much larger clone is one base off.

This TCR was recovered from a woman in her 40s in good health and CMV-seropositive. The sequence is built from TRBV6-5 and TRBJ2-7; no D gene is confidently identified. The sample consisted of PBMCs. The CDR3: CASSYTLRPYEQYF. The nucleotide sequence reads as follows: TGTGCCAGCAGTTACACCTTGCGGCCCTACGAGCAGTACTTC.